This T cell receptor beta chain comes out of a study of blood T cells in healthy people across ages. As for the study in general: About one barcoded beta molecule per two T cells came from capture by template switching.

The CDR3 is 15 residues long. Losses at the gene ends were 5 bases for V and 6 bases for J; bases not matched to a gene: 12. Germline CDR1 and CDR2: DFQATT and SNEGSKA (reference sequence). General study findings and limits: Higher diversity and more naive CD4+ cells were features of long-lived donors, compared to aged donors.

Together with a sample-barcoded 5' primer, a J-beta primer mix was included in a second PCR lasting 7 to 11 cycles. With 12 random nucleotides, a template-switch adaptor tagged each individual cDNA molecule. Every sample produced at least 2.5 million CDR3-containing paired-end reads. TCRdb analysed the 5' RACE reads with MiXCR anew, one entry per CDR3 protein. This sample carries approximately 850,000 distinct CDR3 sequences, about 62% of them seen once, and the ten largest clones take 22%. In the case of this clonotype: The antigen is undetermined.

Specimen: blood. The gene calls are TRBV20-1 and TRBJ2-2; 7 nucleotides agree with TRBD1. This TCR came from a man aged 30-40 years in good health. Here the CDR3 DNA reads TGCAGTGCTCGAGGGGGCGCGGATTTGGCCGGGGAGCTGTTTTTT. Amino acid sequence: CSARGGADLAGELFF.